Listed here are 30 T cell receptor beta chains from one sample, sequenced in a study of blood T cells in healthy people across ages (dated by TCRdb to between 2015 and 2017). Library generation was performed with 5' RACE. The run used an Illumina HiSeq 2500. A second 7 to 11 cycle PCR used a sample-barcoded 5' primer and a J-beta primer mix. TCRdb reworked the public reads: Q25 trimming with fastp, MiXCR clone assembly, productive beta chains retained. Each CDR3 protein appears once, grouped with its most common genes and DNA. The table for this sample lists 850,000 to 1,300,000 distinct CDR3 sequences; more than 35% of them were counted only once. The ten most abundant clones make up about 20% of the sample. Sequencing was performed on blood. The origin of the receptors is a woman aged 55-69 years in good health.

This clonotype was seen more than once but under ten times. This chain links TRBV27 with TRBJ2-1, with 7 nucleotides matching TRBD2. The germline CDR1 and CDR2 sequences are MNHEY and SMNVEV (reference sequence). The CDR3 length is 15 residues. V lost 3 bases to trimming and J lost 7 bases; unmatched junction nucleotides: 9. The CDR3 spells CASSFLRELGNEQFF. CDR3 in DNA: TGTGCCAGCAGTTTTTTGCGGGAGCTTGGGAATGAGCAGTTCTTC.

This clonotype has just a few counts. V and J are TRBV6-5 and TRBJ2-7; 10 positions match TRBD1. CDR3 length: 16 residues. Germline CDR1 is MNHEY and CDR2 is SVGAGI. The trim removed 6 bases at V and 2 bases at J, leaving 10 bases unmatched. Here the CDR3 DNA reads TGTGCCAGCAGCTCGGACGACAGGGGGCTGACCTACGAGCAGTACTTC. It specifies CASSSDDRGLTYEQYF.

This clonotype was recorded a few times. The chain employs TRBV20-1 and TRBJ2-5, with unresolved D. The CDR3 length is 10 residues. Germline V gene lookup returns CDR1 DFQATT and CDR2 SNEGSKA (reference sequence). The CDR3 region is CSASGETQYF. DNA of the CDR3: TGCAGCGCCTCCGGGGAGACCCAGTACTTC.

The chain couples TRBV20-1 to TRBJ2-7, with D perhaps matching TRBD1 or TRBD2 (5 bases each). From germline, CDR1 is DFQATT and CDR2 SNEGSKA (reference sequence). The CDR3 sequence is 12 residues long. The V gene lost 6 bases and the J gene lost 3 bases, with 12 bases spanning the gap. In DNA form, the CDR3 reads TGCAGTGCCCCCGGGGACGGCTACGAGCAGTACTTC. This sequence encodes CSAPGDGYEQYF.

J is TRBJ2-1 and V is TRBV20-1; D gene ambiguous. The V end lost 3 bases, the J end lost 0 bases, and 15 bases lay between the germline ends. This CDR3 has 16 residues. Germline CDR1 DFQATT, CDR2 SNEGSKA (reference sequence). The CDR3: CSASAWATSSYNEQFF. As DNA, the CDR3 is TGCAGTGCTAGTGCCTGGGCGACAAGCTCCTACAATGAGCAGTTCTTC.

This sequence joins TRBV27 and TRBJ2-4; 7 nucleotides agree with TRBD2. With the DNA end fitting TRBJ2-7 better, the J assignment may be wrong. The CDR3 covers 16 residues. CDR1 and CDR2 from the germline V gene are MNHEY and SMNVEV (reference sequence). Here the CDR3 DNA reads TGTGCCAGCAGTCCATTAATCGGGGAGGGCACCTACGAGCAGTACTTC. This gives the protein CASSPLIGEGTYEQYF.

The V gene is TRBV29-1, the J gene TRBJ2-7, with 7 bases aligning to TRBD1. The assigned J gene may be wrong: the sequence end matches TRBJ2-5 better. This CDR3 region has 13 residues. CDR1 and CDR2 (germline): SQVTM, ANQGSEA. The CDR3: CSANQGVRETQYF. The CDR3 nucleotides read TGCAGCGCCAATCAGGGGGTCAGGGAGACCCAGTACTTC.

This chain uses TRBV5-1 with TRBJ2-4, with D perhaps being TRBD1 or TRBD2 (5 bases each). CDR1 SGHRS and CDR2 YFSETQ come from the germline V gene. Trimming removed 0 bases at V and 6 bases at J, with 16 bases between. The CDR3 extends over 16 amino acids. This CDR3 is CASSLAGRVGGNIQYF. The CDR3 DNA sequence: TGCGCCAGCAGCTTGGCGGGCCGGGTTGGGGGAAACATTCAGTACTTC.

There are a few counts of this clonotype. J is TRBJ1-1 and V is TRBV29-1; no reliable D call. CDR1 and CDR2 from the germline V gene are SQVTM and ANQGSEA. This CDR3 spans 13 amino acids. Deletions cut 1 base from V and 0 bases from J, with 6 bases between. CDR3 sequence (DNA): TGCAGCGTTGAAGGGGGTATGAACACTGAAGCTTTCTTT. Its protein product is CSVEGGMNTEAFF.

The J gene is TRBJ2-3, the V gene TRBV6-1, with TRBD2 matching over 12 bases. V shed 4 bases, J shed 4 bases, and the junction held 9 bases outside the gene matches. The CDR3 has 17 amino acids. Germline CDR1 reads MNHNS; CDR2 reads SASEGT. The CDR3 region is CASSVAGLAGRPDTQYF. For the CDR3, the DNA is TGTGCCAGCAGTGTTGCCGGACTAGCGGGAAGACCAGATACGCAGTATTTT.

The chain joins TRBV6-1 to TRBJ1-6, with D perhaps TRBD1 (6 bases). Germline V CDR1 and CDR2: MNHNS, SASEGT. CDR3 length equals 18 residues. V was shortened by 7 bases and J by 0 bases, with 19 bases between the two germline ends. The CDR3 protein is CASTGGGRASSYNSPLHF. Written as DNA, the CDR3 is TGTGCCAGCACTGGCGGGGGCAGGGCGAGCTCCTATAATTCACCCCTCCACTTT.

In its sample, this clonotype was seen many times. J is TRBJ2-5 and V is TRBV20-1; 8 bases map to TRBD1. The CDR3 is 15 residues long. CDR1 is DFQATT and CDR2 is SNEGSKA in the germline V gene (reference sequence). J gave up 3 bases and V 1 base, and 7 bases lay outside the gene matches. The CDR3 DNA reads TGCAGTGCTAGAGGTGGAGAGACAGGGGAAGAGACCCAGTACTTC. It codes for CSARGGETGEETQYF.

This clonotype was detected only a few times. This chain joins TRBV27 and TRBJ2-7, with 15 bases lining up with TRBD2. V shed 4 bases and J 4 bases; nucleotides not matched to a gene: 5. The CDR3 sequence is 16 residues long. Germline lookup yields CDR1 MNHEY and CDR2 SMNVEV (reference sequence). The CDR3 coding sequence is TGTGCCAGCAGTTCCGGACTAGCGGGAGGGCCTTACGAGCAGTACTTC. Translating it yields CASSSGLAGGPYEQYF.

This clonotype has a count of ten or more. This sequence joins TRBV10-2 and TRBJ1-2; 7 nucleotides match TRBD1. This CDR3 has 16 residues. V lost 0 bases to trimming and J lost 4 bases; unmatched junction nucleotides: 8. CDR1 is WSHSY and CDR2 is SAAADI in the germline V gene. The CDR3 region has the DNA TGCGCCAGCAGTGAGTCCGGGACAGCAGGGAGCTATGGCTACACCTTC. It translates to CASSESGTAGSYGYTF.

The V gene is TRBV4-2, the J gene TRBJ1-3; D remains unclear. Germline assignment: CDR1 LGHNA and CDR2 YNFKEQ. Trimming stripped 2 bases from V and 3 bases from J, with 11 bases between. The CDR3 runs 15 residues. The CDR3 region is CASSQKGAIGNTIYF. The CDR3 nucleotides are TGTGCCAGCAGCCAAAAAGGCGCGATTGGAAACACCATATATTTT.

This clonotype appeared a few times. The chain is built from TRBV12-3 or TRBV12-4 and TRBJ1-4; D gene unclear. Trimming removed 4 bases at V and 2 bases at J, with 11 bases between. The CDR3 contains 15 residues. This CDR3 reads CASSSRRATNEKLFF. In DNA form, the CDR3 reads TGTGCCAGCAGTTCCCGACGGGCGACTAATGAAAAACTGTTTTTT.

The J gene is TRBJ2-3, the V gene TRBV5-6, with D possibly being TRBD1 or TRBD2 (5 bases each). This CDR3 comprises 15 residues. Germline CDR1 is SGHDT and CDR2 is YYEEEE. The ends were cut back, 4 bases at V and 2 bases at J, with 14 bases in the middle. The CDR3 protein is CASSTGMGDTDTQYF. In DNA, the CDR3 is TGTGCCAGCAGCACTGGCATGGGGGACACAGATACGCAGTATTTT.

The V gene is TRBV5-1, the J gene TRBJ1-1; 9 bases are a match to TRBD1. V was pared by 4 bases and J by 4 bases, with 5 bases of the junction left unmatched. Per germline, CDR1 SGHRS and CDR2 YFSETQ. The CDR3 length is 14 residues. The CDR3 is CASSQTGGRTEAFF. The CDR3 coding sequence is TGCGCCAGCAGCCAGACAGGGGGGCGCACTGAAGCTTTCTTT. Supplemented by reference TRBV5-1 and TRBJ1-1, the full variable domain reads KAGVTQTPRYLIKTRGQQVTLSCSPISGHRSVSWYQQTPGQGLQFLFEYFSETQRNKGNFPGRFSGRQFSNSRSEMNVSTLELGDSALYLCASSQTGGRTEAFFGQGTRLTVV.

The V call is TRBV10-3, the J call TRBJ2-1, with 8 bases identical to TRBD2. Germline V gives CDR1 ENHRY, CDR2 SYGVKD. There are 15 residues in the CDR3. The junction had 8 bases not matched to a gene; V was cut back by 2 bases and J by 8 bases. In nucleotides, the CDR3 is TGTGCCATCAGTGAGGAGCGGGAGTATAGGGATGAGCAGTTCTTC. It is translated as CAISEEREYRDEQFF.

This chain connects TRBV20-1 to TRBJ2-7, with a tentative D call TRBD2 (5 bases). The CDR3 runs to 14 residues. The germline V gene has CDR1 DFQATT and CDR2 SNEGSKA (reference sequence). The V gene lost 2 bases and the J gene lost 0 bases, with 11 bases spanning the gap. The CDR3 sequence: CSARYLTSSYEQYF. For the CDR3, the DNA is TGCAGTGCTAGATATCTTACTAGCTCCTACGAGCAGTACTTC.

V is TRBV5-5 and J is TRBJ2-1; 13 bases align to TRBD2. This CDR3 contains 16 residues. The V gene end was trimmed by 2 bases and the J gene end by 5 bases; junction bases not matched to a gene: 4. Germline values: CDR1 SGHKS, CDR2 YYEKEE (reference sequence). CDR3 in amino acids: CASSLGLAGANNEQFF. The CDR3, as DNA: TGTGCCAGCAGCTTAGGACTAGCGGGAGCCAACAATGAGCAGTTCTTC.

The chain uses TRBV10-1 and TRBJ2-5, with 9 bases identical to TRBD1. Trimming took 4 bases from V and 5 from J; bases not matched to a gene: 5. This CDR3 contains 14 residues. CDR1 and CDR2 (germline): WNHNN, SYGVQD (reference sequence). The CDR3 is CASSGQGGMETQYF. CDR3 sequence (DNA): TGCGCCAGCAGTGGACAGGGGGGGATGGAGACCCAGTACTTC.

The chain combines TRBV4-1 with TRBJ2-7; D perhaps matches TRBD2 (6 bases). Between the trimmed V and J ends, which lost 4 bases and 2 bases, there was a span of 18 bases. Germline CDR1 reads MGHRA; CDR2 reads YSYEKL. The length of the CDR3 is 16 residues. CDR3: CASSRAGPPSPYEQYF. The CDR3 nucleotides are TGCGCCAGCAGCCGCGCGGGACCGCCTTCCCCCTACGAGCAGTACTTC.

The rearrangement links TRBV5-5 to TRBJ2-7; D is perhaps TRBD2 (6 bases). Looked up from germline, CDR1 is SGHKS and CDR2 is YYEKEE (reference sequence). Trimming took 6 bases from V and 5 from J, leaving 21 bases between them. The CDR3 sequence is 15 residues long. The CDR3 protein is CASTANELPGDEQYF. In DNA, the CDR3 is TGTGCCAGCACCGCGAATGAATTACCGGGGGACGAGCAGTACTTC. Full variable domain (remainder filled in from reference TRBV5-5 and TRBJ2-7): DAGVTQSPTHLIKTRGQQVTLRCSPISGHKSVSWYQQVLGQGPQFIFQYYEKEERGRGNFPDRFSARQFPNYSSELNVNALLLGDSALYLCASTANELPGDEQYFGPGTRLTVT.

The chain is built from TRBV7-2 and TRBJ2-5; D perhaps matches TRBD2 (6 bases). The J call may be wrong; the DNA end is better matched by TRBJ2-7. Germline values: CDR1 SGHTA, CDR2 FQGNSA. The CDR3 runs 16 residues. CDR3 sequence (DNA): TGTGCCAGCAGCTTAGAGGCGGGACGCGTTCCTTACGAGCAGTACTTC. This gives the protein CASSLEAGRVPYEQYF.

This clonotype showed up just a few times. This chain connects TRBV4-2 to TRBJ2-7; tentatively, D is TRBD1 (5 bases). Trimming left V 0 bases short and J 3 bases short, with 12 bases between. Germline CDR1 is LGHNA and CDR2 is YNFKEQ. This CDR3 is 15 amino acids long. The CDR3 nucleotides are TGTGCCAGCAGCCAAGAGGATCAGGGCAACTACGAGCAGTACTTC. It is translated as CASSQEDQGNYEQYF.

This clonotype showed up just a few times. The CDR3 loop reads CASSVLGLDAYNEQFF. CDR3 in DNA: TGTGCCAGCAGCGTGTTGGGGCTGGACGCCTACAATGAGCAGTTCTTC. The V gene is TRBV9, the J gene TRBJ2-1, with D perhaps TRBD1 (5 bases). Trimming removed 2 bases from V and 2 bases from J, with 14 bases in between. Germline loops: CDR1 SGDLS, CDR2 YYNGEE. This CDR3 has 16 amino acids.

The chain recombines TRBV6-5 with TRBJ1-2, with TRBD1 identical over 9 bases. CDR3 length: 16 amino acids. The V gene end was trimmed by 0 bases and the J gene end by 7 bases; junction bases not matched to a gene: 9. CDR1 and CDR2 (germline): MNHEY, SVGAGI. The CDR3 is CASSYSFQGQGPGYTF. The CDR3 DNA follows: TGTGCCAGCAGTTACTCTTTTCAGGGACAGGGCCCTGGCTACACCTTC.

The genes are TRBV11-2 and TRBJ2-5; 10 positions agree with TRBD2. The CDR3 runs 15 residues. Germline V gives CDR1 SGHAT, CDR2 FQNNGV. V gave up 1 base and J gave up 7 bases; unmatched junction bases: 6. The CDR3 loop is CASSLVASGSGTQYF. The CDR3 DNA follows: TGTGCCAGCAGCTTAGTGGCTAGCGGGAGTGGGACCCAGTACTTC.

This chain links TRBV5-6 with TRBJ2-7; 8 bases map to TRBD2. CDR1 is SGHDT, CDR2 YYEEEE, per germline. CDR3 length equals 16 residues. V shed 1 base and J 2 bases; nucleotides not matched to a gene: 8. The CDR3 loop is CASSLSIGRAAYEQYF. CDR3 sequence (DNA): TGTGCCAGCAGCTTGTCTATCGGGAGGGCCGCCTACGAGCAGTACTTC. The complete variable domain, with remaining parts taken from reference TRBV5-6 and TRBJ2-7, reads DAGVTQSPTHLIKTRGQQVTLRCSPKSGHDTVSWYQQALGQGPQFIFQYYEEEERQRGNFPDRFSGHQFPNYSSELNVNALLLGDSALYLCASSLSIGRAAYEQYFGPGTRLTVT.